This T cell receptor beta chain was documented in a study of blood T cell repertoires in COVID-19. Whole-study context: Samples came from the United States, Italy and Spain, spanning acute and convalescent COVID-19.

V lost 4 bases and J 4 bases, leaving 17 bases between the germline ends. Germline loops: CDR1 SGHRS, CDR2 YFSETQ. This CDR3 contains 16 residues. Per the authors' pipeline: For nucleated cells, counts were estimated from reference gene primer amplification. Data came from immunoSEQ multiplex PCR; TCRdb stores just in-frame clones and leaves some out. V, J and clone size derive from that table, while D and trimming were established from the DNA sequence. This sample has fewer than 110,000 clones, with 80% to 85% found just once. The gene calls are TRBV5-1 and TRBJ1-4; a weak D match, TRBD1 (6 bases). Sequencing input: peripheral blood. This TCR was sampled from a man aged 70-80 years with acute or convalescent COVID-19. Here the CDR3 reads CASSLSPGVHNEKLFF. The DNA for the CDR3 is TGCGCCAGCAGCCTTTCCCCAGGGGTTCATAATGAAAAACTGTTTTTT.